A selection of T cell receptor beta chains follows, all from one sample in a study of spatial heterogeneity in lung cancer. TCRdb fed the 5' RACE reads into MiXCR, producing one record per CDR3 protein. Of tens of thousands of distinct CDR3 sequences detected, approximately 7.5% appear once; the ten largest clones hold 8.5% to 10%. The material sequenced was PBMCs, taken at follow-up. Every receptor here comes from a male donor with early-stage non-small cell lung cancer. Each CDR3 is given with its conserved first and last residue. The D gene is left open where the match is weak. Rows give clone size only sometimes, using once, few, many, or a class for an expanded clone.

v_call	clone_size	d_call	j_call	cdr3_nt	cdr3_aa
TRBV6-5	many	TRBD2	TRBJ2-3	TGTGCCAGCAGTTACCGGGGGGGGGCTAGCACAGATACGCAGTATTTT	CASSYRGGASTDTQYF
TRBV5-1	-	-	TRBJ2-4	TGCGCCAGCAGCTTGGTAATCGGGGACACCTTAGCCAAAAACATTCAGTACTTC	CASSLVIGDTLAKNIQYF
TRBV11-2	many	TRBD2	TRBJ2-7	TGTGCCAGCAGCTCTACGCGGGGGGGCGTCTTCGAGCAGTACTTC	CASSSTRGGVFEQYF
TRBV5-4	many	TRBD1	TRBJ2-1	TGTGCCAGCAGCTCGTCCGGGACAGCCTACAATGAGCAGTTCTTC	CASSSSGTAYNEQFF
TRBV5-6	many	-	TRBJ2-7	TGTGCCAGCAGCTTGGGGAGCGAGAGCTCCTACGAGCAGTACTTC	CASSLGSESSYEQYF
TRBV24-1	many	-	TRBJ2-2	TGTGCCACCAGTGATTCCAGGGTGAACACCGGGGAGCTGTTTTTT	CATSDSRVNTGELFF
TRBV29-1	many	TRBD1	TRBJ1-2	TGCAGCGTTGAAGGACAGGGGGCGGGAGGCTACACCTTC	CSVEGQGAGGYTF
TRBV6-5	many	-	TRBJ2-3	TGTGCCAGCACCCCGGACCGCCATACGCAGTATTTT	CASTPDRHTQYF
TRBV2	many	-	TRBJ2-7	TGTGCCAGCAGTGCTTCCTACGAGCAGTACTTC	CASSASYEQYF
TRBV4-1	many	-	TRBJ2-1	TGCGCCAGCAGCCAAGAGGAGGGGAGGCAGTTCTTC	CASSQEEGRQFF
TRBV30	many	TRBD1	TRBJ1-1	TGTGCCTGGAGTAAGGGGACAGGGAGGACTGAAGCTTTCTTT	CAWSKGTGRTEAFF
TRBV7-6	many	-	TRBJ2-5	TGTGCCAGCAGCTTAGCGTCGGGCGGAGAAGAGACCCAGTACTTC	CASSLASGGEETQYF
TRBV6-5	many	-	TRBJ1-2	TGTGCCAGCAGTTATCAACGGGCAAACTATGGCTACACCTTC	CASSYQRANYGYTF
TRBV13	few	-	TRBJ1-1	TGTGCCAGCAGCTTAGGACGGACTGAAGCTTTCTTT	CASSLGRTEAFF
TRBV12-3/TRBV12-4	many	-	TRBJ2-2	TGTGCCAGCAAGTGGCACACCGGGGAGCTGTTTTTT	CASKWHTGELFF
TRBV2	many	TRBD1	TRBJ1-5	TGTGCCAGCAGTGGACAGGGCTCGAGCAATCAGCCCCAGCATTTT	CASSGQGSSNQPQHF
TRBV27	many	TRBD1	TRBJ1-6	TGTGCCAGCAGTCCGCGACAGGGCTCCTATAATTCACCCCTCCACTTT	CASSPRQGSYNSPLHF
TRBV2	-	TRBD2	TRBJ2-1	TGTGCCAGCTTCTCCGGGACTAGGGGTAAACGGCAGTTCTTC	CASFSGTRGKRQFF
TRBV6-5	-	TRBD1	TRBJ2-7	TGTGCCAGCAGGACAGGGGACCTCTCCTACGAGCAGTACTTC	CASRTGDLSYEQYF
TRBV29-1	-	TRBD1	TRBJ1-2	TGCAGCGTTACGGGACAGGCGGACCGCTTC	CSVTGQADRF